The text below deals with one TCR beta chain. Germline V CDR1 and CDR2: SNHLY, FYNNEI. There are 15 residues in the CDR3. The junction had 9 bases not matched to a gene; V was cut back by 3 bases and J by 5 bases. The data were taken from a study of blood T cell repertoires in COVID-19. About the study: Both acute and convalescent COVID-19 samples were obtained from the United States, Italy and Spain. T cells, B-cell-depleted T cells, or PBMCs supplied cDNA or gDNA.

As processed by the authors: Counts of nucleated cells, estimated from reference gene primer amplification, were obtained. Sequenced by immunoSEQ multiplex PCR; TCRdb stores in-frame clones only, minus some. V and J calls and clone size follow that table, whereas D and trimming were derived from the DNA. The data show under 75,000 clones, with around 80% seen just once and 5.5% held by the top ten. The V call is TRBV2, the J call TRBJ2-7; 8 nucleotides match TRBD2. Material: peripheral blood. This clonotype was sampled from a woman in her sixties or seventies with acute or convalescent COVID-19. The CDR3 bases are TGTGCCAGCAGTGAGACGGCGGGGGGAGTCAACGAGCAGTACTTC. This sequence encodes CASSETAGGVNEQYF.